One sample yielded the 27 T cell receptor beta chains listed below, sequenced in a study of T cell clusters in autoimmune cytopenias. TRB was amplified from roughly 0.25 ug of peripheral blood genomic DNA per sample. TRB rearrangements were amplified by touch-down multiplex PCR with mixed TRB-A/B primers. TCRdb reprocessed the multiplex PCR reads and keeps a single row for each CDR3 protein, giving no DNA. The listing records around 2,200 distinct CDR3 sequences. This same sample was also taken into another study, of T cell repertoires in aging, cancer and after chemotherapy.

The sequenced material came from peripheral blood. All receptors come from a human donor in good health.

According to its frequency, this clonotype is medium-sized. The chain joins TRBV6-2 or TRBV6-3 to TRBJ2-7; TCRdb calls TRBD1, which cannot be checked without DNA. Germline V lookup: CDR1 MNHEY, CDR2 SVGEGT. The CDR3 has 14 amino acids. This CDR3 is CASSRTGGPYEQYF.

V and J are TRBV12-3 or TRBV12-4 and TRBJ1-2; TCRdb's D call, TRBD1, is unchecked because there is no DNA. This CDR3 spans 17 amino acids. The CDR3 is CASSRSGTGRGGDGYTF.

This clonotype is medium-sized by frequency. The chain couples TRBV5-6 to TRBJ1-2; the D call of TRBD1 rests on TCRdb alone, since no DNA is present to check it. The CDR3 sequence is 13 residues long. Germline V gene data show CDR1 as SGHDT and CDR2 as YYEEEE. The CDR3 sequence is CASSPDRSYGYTF.

The gene calls are TRBV5-1 and TRBJ1-2. Germline V lookup: CDR1 SGHRS, CDR2 YFSETQ. CDR3 size: 13 residues. CDR3 residues: CASSLEGMDGYTF. Filled out from reference TRBV5-1 and TRBJ1-2, the complete variable domain reads KAGVTQTPRYLIKTRGQQVTLSCSPISGHRSVSWYQQTPGQGLQFLFEYFSETQRNKGNFPGRFSGRQFSNSRSEMNVSTLELGDSALYLCASSLEGMDGYTFGSGTRLTVV.

By frequency, this clonotype is medium-sized (0.01 to 0.1%). J is TRBJ1-2 and V is TRBV12-3 or TRBV12-4. This CDR3 spans 13 amino acids. CDR3 region: CASSLALPNGYTF.

The V and J genes are TRBV5-1 and TRBJ2-2; without DNA, the TCRdb call of TRBD1 cannot be checked. Per the germline V gene, CDR1 is SGHRS and CDR2 is YFSETQ. The CDR3 totals 14 residues. The CDR3 region is CASSLEGVTGELFF.

The chain is built from TRBV7-6 and TRBJ2-5. The germline gives CDR1 SGHVS, CDR2 FNYEAQ. The CDR3 is 13 amino acids. The CDR3: CASSLLRLETQYF.

This clonotype counts as medium-sized by frequency. The chain combines TRBV27 with TRBJ1-5. In germline, CDR1 is MNHEY, CDR2 SMNVEV (reference sequence). The CDR3 loop spans 14 amino acids. This CDR3 is CASSFVQGNQPQHF.

This clonotype is identified as medium-sized (0.01 to 0.1%) from frequency. V gene TRBV7-3 combines with J gene TRBJ1-2. The V gene's germline CDR1 is SGHTA and CDR2 FQGTGA. There are 14 residues in the CDR3. CDR3 sequence reads: CASSLTEPNYGYTF.

Its frequency marks this clonotype as medium-sized (0.01 to 0.1%). The CDR3 sequence is CASSPGPRRGEQFF. The chain employs TRBV6-2 or TRBV6-3 and TRBJ2-1; TCRdb returns TRBD1, unconfirmable since there is no DNA. Germline-derived CDR1 and CDR2 are MNHEY and SVGEGT. The CDR3 totals 14 residues.

The chain recombines TRBV6-5 with TRBJ2-1; TCRdb lists TRBD1, though no DNA is available to test this call. The germline V gene encodes CDR1 MNHEY and CDR2 SVGAGI. The length of the CDR3 is 15 residues. This CDR3 reads CASSYGAGVSNEQFF.

This clonotype ranks as large (0.1 to 1%) in terms of frequency. The rearrangement uses TRBV6-5 and TRBJ1-6; TCRdb reports TRBD1, a call that lacks DNA to check it against. The CDR3 has 16 residues. Germline lookup yields CDR1 MNHEY and CDR2 SVGAGI. The CDR3 loop reads CASSYSRDRNNSPLHF.

According to its frequency, this clonotype is medium-sized (0.01 to 0.1%). This sequence joins TRBV27 and TRBJ2-5; TCRdb reports TRBD2, a call that lacks DNA to check it against. The CDR3 sequence is 13 residues long. Germline V lookup: CDR1 MNHEY, CDR2 SMNVEV (reference sequence). This chain's CDR3 is CASRRGPWETQYF.

This clonotype registers medium-sized by frequency. The chain couples TRBV24-1 to TRBJ1-2. Germline V gene data show CDR1 as KGHDR and CDR2 as SFDVKD. This CDR3 spans 13 amino acids. The CDR3 region is CATSKDGNYGYTF.

This clonotype shows up as large by frequency. The chain links TRBV18 to TRBJ2-1; checking the TCRdb D call of TRBD1 is not possible without DNA. Germline values: CDR1 KGHSH, CDR2 LQKENI. The CDR3 is made up of 15 amino acids. This chain's CDR3 is CASSGQGRIYNEQFF.

This clonotype registers medium-sized by frequency. The chain has TRBV6-2 or TRBV6-3 and TRBJ2-7; TCRdb reports TRBD1, a call that lacks DNA to check it against. The CDR3 is 12 residues long. Germline CDR1 and CDR2: MNHEY and SVGEGT. This chain's CDR3 is CASSYGEGEQYF.

Frequency places this clonotype as medium-sized. This chain connects TRBV5-5 to TRBJ2-1; TCRdb's assignment of TRBD1 cannot be checked, as there is no DNA. CDR1 SGHKS and CDR2 YYEKEE come from the germline V gene (reference sequence). This CDR3 has 15 amino acids. The CDR3 reads CASSSMPTGDNEQFF.

By frequency, this clonotype is medium-sized. The rearrangement uses TRBV24-1 and TRBJ1-5; TCRdb selects TRBD1, and the lack of DNA leaves this call unchecked. This CDR3 comprises 15 residues. Germline assignment: CDR1 KGHDR and CDR2 SFDVKD. CDR3 sequence: CATSESGQGYQPQHF.

This clonotype is deemed large by its frequency. This chain uses TRBV18 with TRBJ2-3; TCRdb returns TRBD1, unconfirmable since there is no DNA. The length of the CDR3 is 18 residues. From germline, CDR1 is KGHSH and CDR2 LQKENI. CDR3 sequence reads: CASSPLWAGGIDEDTQYF. The full variable domain, with the rest looked up from reference TRBV18 and TRBJ2-3, is NAGVMQNPRHLVRRRGQEARLRCSPMKGHSHVYWYRQLPEEGLKFMVYLQKENIIDESGMPKERFSAEFPKEGPSILRIQQVVRGDSAAYFCASSPLWAGGIDEDTQYFGPGTRLTVL.

By frequency, this clonotype is medium-sized. The rearrangement links TRBV12-3 or TRBV12-4 to TRBJ2-5; lacking DNA, the TRBD2 call made by TCRdb goes unchecked. The CDR3 contains 16 residues. The chain's CDR3 is CASSFSGRDGKETQYF.

The chain links TRBV7-3 to TRBJ2-5. CDR1 is SGHTA and CDR2 is FQGTGA in the germline V gene. There are 13 residues in the CDR3. The CDR3 region is CASSLGYQETQYF.

Its frequency marks this clonotype as medium-sized. The V call is TRBV5-5, the J call TRBJ1-5; TCRdb's D gene call, TRBD1, goes unchecked for lack of DNA. The CDR3 is 14 residues long. Germline loops: CDR1 SGHKS, CDR2 YYEKEE (reference sequence). CDR3 sequence reads: CASSHTGGNQPQHF.

This clonotype is identified as medium-sized (0.01 to 0.1%) from frequency. The rearrangement links TRBV30 to TRBJ2-7. The CDR3 has 14 amino acids. Germline V CDR1 and CDR2: GTSNPN, SVGIG (reference sequence). Here the CDR3 reads CAWSVPGATYEQYF.

The CDR3 protein is CSALLPVIYEQYF. This chain links TRBV20-1 with TRBJ2-7; the TCRdb call, TRBD1, lacks DNA for checking. There are 13 residues in the CDR3. CDR1 and CDR2 from the germline V gene are DFQATT and SNEGSKA (reference sequence).

Frequency places this clonotype as medium-sized. This sequence joins TRBV18 and TRBJ2-3; TCRdb's D call of TRBD2 is untestable without DNA. In germline, CDR1 is KGHSH, CDR2 LQKENI. This CDR3 has 15 residues. This CDR3 is CASSMTSGGADTQYF.

The CDR3 sequence: CASSRNSGDTIYF. The chain combines TRBV5-1 with TRBJ1-3. Germline V gene data show CDR1 as SGHRS and CDR2 as YFSETQ. The CDR3 has 13 amino acids.

This clonotype is deemed medium-sized (0.01 to 0.1%) by its frequency. The chain uses TRBV5-5 and TRBJ2-3; TCRdb gives TRBD2 as the D gene, but with no DNA this cannot be confirmed. The CDR3 is 16 amino acids. Germline V gene sequence: CDR1 SGHKS, CDR2 YYEKEE (reference sequence). CDR3 residues: CASSLRGGSRTDTQYF.